Following are 25 T cell receptor beta chains from one sample sequenced in a study of response to subunit inactivated influenza vaccine. TCRdb reprocessed the RT-PCR reads via MiXCR and lists one record per CDR3 protein. Among roughly 700,000 distinct CDR3 sequences listed, approximately 15% were seen once. The sample consisted of PBMCs from blood, taken approximately 13 days after vaccination. These receptors originate from a man in his fifties who received an inactivated influenza vaccine.

This clonotype has ten or more counts. This chain links TRBV10-3 with TRBJ1-2; tentatively, D is TRBD1 (6 bases). Trimming cost V 4 bases and J 5 bases, with 8 bases left between them. The CDR3 consists of 12 residues. The V gene's germline CDR1 is ENHRY and CDR2 SYGVKD. The CDR3 DNA reads TGTGCCATCAGTGGGGGGCAGTATGGCTACACCTTC. It is translated as CAISGGQYGYTF.

The genes are TRBV29-1 and TRBJ1-2; 8 nucleotides align to TRBD1. Germline trimming cut 7 bases from V and 8 bases from J; bases unmatched to any gene: 3. Germline assignment: CDR1 SQVTM and CDR2 ANQGSEA. This CDR3 is built from 10 residues. CDR3 DNA sequence: TGCAGCGCGGACAGGGACGGCTACACCTTC. Translation: CSADRDGYTF. Variable domain in full (rest from reference TRBV29-1 and TRBJ1-2): SAVISQKPSRDICQRGTSLTIQCQVDSQVTMMFWYRQQPGQSLTLIATANQGSEATYESGFVIDKFPISRPNLTFSTLTVSNMSPEDSSIYLCSADRDGYTFGSGTRLTVV.

The chain recombines TRBV11-2 with TRBJ1-1; TRBD1 matches 9 bases. The CDR3 has 18 residues. The junction had 8 bases not matched to a gene; V was cut back by 0 bases and J by 0 bases. Germline loops: CDR1 SGHAT, CDR2 FQNNGV. The CDR3 DNA follows: TGTGCCAGCAGCTTAGATCGGGGACAGGGTCGGGTGAACACTGAAGCTTTCTTT. It yields the protein CASSLDRGQGRVNTEAFF.

The J gene is TRBJ2-7, the V gene TRBV6-2 or TRBV6-3, with D maybe TRBD2 (5 bases). CDR3 length equals 14 residues. V dropped 2 bases and J dropped 2 bases, with 10 bases sitting between them. The V gene's germline CDR1 is MNHEY and CDR2 SVGEGT. This chain's CDR3 is CASSYLGAPYEQYF. CDR3 DNA: TGTGCCAGCAGTTACCTGGGAGCCCCCTACGAGCAGTACTTC.

J is TRBJ2-1 and V is TRBV6-2 or TRBV6-3; 9 nucleotides match TRBD2. V shed 2 bases, J shed 0 bases, and the junction held 11 bases outside the gene matches. The CDR3 contains 19 residues. Per the germline V gene, CDR1 is MNHEY and CDR2 is SVGEGT. CDR3: CASSYPSGGYLSSYNEQFF. Written as DNA, the CDR3 is TGTGCCAGCAGTTACCCGAGCGGGGGGTACCTTAGCTCCTACAATGAGCAGTTCTTC.

V usage is TRBV11-2 and J usage is TRBJ2-7, with D tentatively TRBD1 or TRBD2 (5 bases each). This CDR3 has 11 residues. Germline CDR1 SGHAT, CDR2 FQNNGV. Trimming pared 1 base from V and 12 bases from J, leaving 10 bases between. The CDR3 sequence: CASSLGRDLYF. For the CDR3, the DNA is TGTGCCAGCAGCTTAGGACGGGACCTGTACTTC.

The chain combines TRBV4-2 with TRBJ2-7; 9 positions match TRBD2. V dropped 2 bases and J dropped 2; count of bases not matched to a gene: 4. This CDR3 is built from 15 residues. The germline V gene has CDR1 LGHNA and CDR2 YNFKEQ. CDR3 nucleotides: TGTGCCAGCAGCCAACGCGGGGGGGATACCTACGAGCAGTACTTC. Protein product: CASSQRGGDTYEQYF.

Concerning this clonotype: One base away lies a much larger clone, so this may be a sequencing read error. The chain is built from TRBV11-2 and TRBJ2-6, with D possibly being TRBD2 (5 bases). Per the germline V gene, CDR1 is SGHAT and CDR2 is FQNNGV. The CDR3 is 15 residues long. The CDR3 spells CGSSLEGSGANVLTF. The CDR3 nucleotides are TGTGGCAGCAGCTTAGAGGGCTCTGGGGCCAACGTCCTGACTTTC.

This sequence joins TRBV11-2 and TRBJ1-1; 9 bases align to TRBD1. The CDR3 consists of 13 residues. Germline lookup yields CDR1 SGHAT and CDR2 FQNNGV. With V trimmed by 7 bases and J by 4 bases, 4 bases remained unmatched. The CDR3 DNA reads as TGTGCCAGCAATACAGGGGGCCGCACTGAAGCTTTCTTT. This translates into CASNTGGRTEAFF.

Ten or more counts support this clonotype. This chain uses TRBV7-2 with TRBJ2-3; 14 bases fit TRBD2. The germline CDR1 and CDR2 sequences are SGHTA and FQGNSA. This CDR3 comprises 17 residues. The ends lost 5 bases at V and 6 bases at J; junction bases unmatched: 10. The DNA for the CDR3 is TGTGCCAGCAGCCCACGGACTAGCGGGAGGAGGGGGGATACGCAGTATTTT. Its protein is CASSPRTSGRRGDTQYF. Combining the CDR3 with reference TRBV7-2 and TRBJ2-3 gives the whole variable domain GAGVSQSPSNKVTEKGKDVELRCDPISGHTALYWYRQSLGQGLEFLIYFQGNSAPDKSGLPSDRFSAERTGGSVSTLTIQRTQQEDSAVYLCASSPRTSGRRGDTQYFGPGTRLTVL.

There are a few counts of this clonotype. This sequence joins TRBV9 and TRBJ2-1; D gene uncertain. V lost 4 bases and J lost 0, with 11 bases in between. The CDR3 extends over 15 amino acids. Germline CDR1 SGDLS, CDR2 YYNGEE. This chain's CDR3 is CASSPAGPSYNEQFF. In DNA, the CDR3 is TGTGCCAGCAGCCCAGCCGGACCCTCCTACAATGAGCAGTTCTTC. Full variable domain (outside the CDR3, taken from reference TRBV9 and TRBJ2-1): DSGVTQTPKHLITATGQRVTLRCSPRSGDLSVYWYQQSLDQGLQFLIQYYNGEERAKGNILERFSAQQFPDLHSELNLSSLELGDSALYFCASSPAGPSYNEQFFGPGTRLTVL.

The sample holds a few counts of this clonotype. The J gene is TRBJ1-2, the V gene TRBV28; no definite D call. With 2 bases removed from V and 3 bases from J, the gap between germline ends came to 13 bases. CDR1 and CDR2 (germline): MDHEN, SYDVKM. The CDR3 loop spans 15 amino acids. CDR3 nucleotide sequence: TGTGCCAGCAGTTTACAGGTCCTCCCGGACTATGGCTACACCTTC. This gives the protein CASSLQVLPDYGYTF.

This clonotype showed up many times. The chain links TRBV7-2 to TRBJ1-2; 10 bases line up with TRBD1. Germline V CDR1 and CDR2: SGHTA, FQGNSA. This CDR3 contains 14 residues. Losses at the gene ends were 4 bases for V and 5 bases for J; bases not matched to a gene: 4. The CDR3 loop is CASSSGTGEYGYTF. In nucleotides, the CDR3 is TGTGCCAGCAGCTCCGGGACAGGGGAATATGGCTACACCTTC.

J is TRBJ2-7 and V is TRBV6-1; 12 bases align to TRBD2. The CDR3 spans 14 residues. J was trimmed by 5 bases and V by 5 bases; bases with no gene match: 4. CDR1 is MNHNS, CDR2 SASEGT, per germline. The DNA for the CDR3 is TGTGCCAGCAGTACCGGACTAGCGGGAAACGAGCAGTACTTC. It codes for CASSTGLAGNEQYF.

This clonotype came up many times. V and J are TRBV6-2 or TRBV6-3 and TRBJ2-2; the D is unclear. Trimming pared 4 bases from V and 5 bases from J, leaving 5 bases between. The germline V gene encodes CDR1 MNHEY and CDR2 SVGEGT. The CDR3 loop spans 12 amino acids. In DNA form, the CDR3 reads TGTGCCAGCAGTTCGAGGACCGGGGAGCTGTTTTTT. This codes for CASSSRTGELFF.

The chain couples TRBV25-1 to TRBJ2-7; perhaps TRBD1 as D (6 bases). The CDR3 loop spans 13 amino acids. CDR1 and CDR2 (germline): MGHDK, SYGVNS. V shed 4 bases and J shed 3 bases, with 10 bases lying between them. The CDR3 nucleotides read TGTGCCAGCAGTGGACAGGCCCTCTACGAGCAGTACTTC. Amino acid sequence: CASSGQALYEQYF.

This clonotype has only a few counts. The gene calls are TRBV20-1 and TRBJ2-5; the match to TRBD2 covers 7 bases. J lost 8 bases, V lost 6 bases, and 12 bases had no gene match. The CDR3 length is 13 residues. Germline lookup yields CDR1 DFQATT and CDR2 SNEGSKA (reference sequence). CDR3 sequence: CSATTSPRETQYF. DNA for the CDR3: TGCAGTGCCACGACTAGCCCCAGGGAAACCCAGTACTTC.

As to this clonotype: One end of the junction fails to match germline, which may point to a read error. The rearrangement uses TRBV30 and TRBJ1-1, with no clear D. Per germline, CDR1 GTSNPN and CDR2 SVGIG (reference sequence). This CDR3 contains 13 residues. The CDR3 region has the DNA TGTGCCTGGAGTACTTATATGAACACTAAAGCTTTCTTT. Amino acid sequence: CAWSTYMNTKAFF. The full variable domain, rest sourced from reference TRBV30 and TRBJ1-1, is SQTIHQWPATLVQPVGSPLSLECTVEGTSNPNLYWYRQAAGRGLQLLFYSVGIGQISSEVPQNLSASRPQDRQFILSSKKLLLSDSGFYLCAWSTYMNTKAFFGQGTRLTVV.

This clonotype was observed a handful of times. The rearrangement links TRBV6-5 to TRBJ2-7, with 9 bases matching TRBD2. Per germline, CDR1 MNHEY and CDR2 SVGAGI. There are 16 residues in the CDR3. Trimming removed 2 bases from V and 5 bases from J; junction bases left unmatched: 10. CDR3 protein: CASSYRAGGQRDEQYF. DNA for the CDR3: TGTGCCAGCAGTTACCGAGCGGGAGGACAACGGGACGAGCAGTACTTC.

The V call is TRBV7-2, the J call TRBJ1-1; D not certain. Trimming removed 1 base at V and 4 bases at J, with 10 bases between. The germline gives CDR1 SGHTA, CDR2 FQGNSA. CDR3 length: 14 residues. The chain's CDR3 is CASSLVRSSTEAFF. Written as DNA, the CDR3 is TGTGCCAGCAGCTTAGTAAGATCTAGCACTGAAGCTTTCTTT.

This clonotype was seen only a few times. The rearrangement joins TRBV19 to TRBJ2-2, with D unclear. CDR1 is LNHDA, CDR2 SQIVND, per germline (reference sequence). CDR3 size: 14 residues. V lost 3 bases, J lost 3 bases, and 8 bases lay in between. The CDR3 DNA reads TGTGCCAGTAGTATGGTCTATCACACCGGGGAGCTGTTTTTT. The encoded protein is CASSMVYHTGELFF.

This clonotype was recorded at least ten times. The gene calls are TRBV12-3 or TRBV12-4 and TRBJ1-1; unclear D gene. The CDR3 sequence is 12 residues long. The V end was cut by 6 bases, the J end by 0 bases, with 5 bases between. CDR3 DNA: TGTGCCAGCAGCTCGATGAACACTGAAGCTTTCTTT. Protein product: CASSSMNTEAFF.

This clonotype was counted only a few times. The CDR3 nucleotides are TGCGCCAGCAGCCCCGTTTTGGCTAGCGGAGCCGAGCAGTACTTC. Amino acids: CASSPVLASGAEQYF. The chain recombines TRBV5-1 with TRBJ2-7, with 7 bases matching TRBD2. The CDR3 is made up of 15 amino acids. The V gene's germline CDR1 is SGHRS and CDR2 YFSETQ. V shed 4 bases, J shed 6 bases, and the junction held 13 bases outside the gene matches.

The rearrangement joins TRBV9 to TRBJ2-3; 11 bases agree with TRBD2. Trimming at V came to 0 bases and at J to 2 bases, leaving 2 bases not matched to a gene. Germline values: CDR1 SGDLS, CDR2 YYNGEE. This CDR3 comprises 16 residues. The CDR3 here is CASSVATSGATDTQYF. CDR3 bases: TGTGCCAGCAGCGTAGCGACTAGCGGGGCCACAGATACGCAGTATTTT.

This clonotype was picked up a small number of times. The chain combines TRBV20-1 with TRBJ2-1; 8 bases match TRBD2. The V gene end was trimmed by 0 bases and the J gene end by 15 bases; junction bases not matched to a gene: 7. Germline loops: CDR1 DFQATT, CDR2 SNEGSKA (reference sequence). The CDR3 loop spans 12 amino acids. As DNA, the CDR3 is TGCAGTGCTAGAGAGATTAGCGGGGTTGGGTTCTTC. This gives the protein CSAREISGVGFF.